Listed here are 19 T cell receptor beta chains from one sample, sequenced in a study of CD8 T cells in ankylosing spondylitis. TCRdb passed the 5' RACE reads through MiXCR, listing each CDR3 protein once. The repertoire holds some 150,000 distinct CDR3 sequences, with 44% as singletons. Material for sequencing was synovial fluid, either unsorted or a sorted T cell fraction (not recorded which). The receptors were sampled from a male donor with ankylosing spondylitis.

The chain has TRBV15 and TRBJ1-2; 9 nucleotides agree with TRBD1. V shed 0 bases and J 4 bases; nucleotides not matched to a gene: 3. CDR1 LNHNV and CDR2 YYDKDF come from the germline V gene (reference sequence). The CDR3 extends over 15 amino acids. The CDR3 is CATSREGDRVYGYTF. The CDR3 coding sequence is TGTGCCACCAGCAGAGAGGGGGACAGGGTCTATGGCTACACCTTC.

The rearrangement joins TRBV6-1 to TRBJ2-5; 13 nucleotides agree with TRBD2. Germline loops: CDR1 MNHNS, CDR2 SASEGT. The CDR3 has 15 amino acids. V lost 10 bases to trimming and J lost 2 bases; unmatched junction nucleotides: 7. CDR3 amino acids: CANHQLAGGQETQYF. CDR3 nucleotide sequence: TGTGCCAACCATCAACTAGCGGGGGGGCAAGAGACCCAGTACTTC.

This clonotype was recorded a few times. This sequence joins TRBV21-1 and TRBJ2-1; no DNA check was done on the table's D call, TRBD2. TRBV21-1 is recorded as a pseudogene. The CDR3 sequence is 20 residues long. The CDR3 loop is CASSKGGGLAGRSSYNEQFF. The CDR3 DNA reads TGTGCCAGCAGCAAAGGGGGGGGACTAGCGGGCCGGAGCTCCTACAATGAGCAGTTCTTC.

This clonotype was counted only a few times. The rearrangement joins TRBV4-3 to TRBJ2-2, with 7 bases that match TRBD1. The CDR3 is 16 residues long. Germline CDR1 LGHNA, CDR2 YSLEER. V shed 0 bases and J 4 bases; nucleotides not matched to a gene: 5. CDR3 DNA: TGCGCCAGCAGCCAAGATAGGGGGCTGGGCACCGGGGAGCTGTTTTTT. Translated: CASSQDRGLGTGELFF.

The V gene is TRBV14, the J gene TRBJ1-2; possible D gene TRBD1, 5 bases. Germline-derived CDR1 and CDR2 are SGHDN and FVKESK. V was shortened by 0 bases and J by 5 bases, with 13 bases between the two germline ends. The CDR3 totals 15 residues. CDR3 in amino acids: CASSQDQKGPYGYTF. CDR3 in DNA: TGTGCCAGCAGCCAAGATCAAAAGGGGCCTTATGGCTACACCTTC.

The chain uses TRBV10-3 and TRBJ2-1, with D perhaps given as TRBD1 or TRBD2 (6 bases each). V shed 3 bases and J shed 7 bases, with 25 bases lying between them. The CDR3 covers 18 residues. The germline V gene has CDR1 ENHRY and CDR2 SYGVKD. CDR3 sequence: CAISEKGGTGHRKNEQFF. In DNA form, the CDR3 reads TGTGCCATCAGTGAAAAGGGGGGTACGGGACACCGTAAAAATGAGCAGTTCTTC.

The chain links TRBV11-2 to TRBJ1-2; TRBD1 is a possible D gene (5 bases). Germline lookup yields CDR1 SGHAT and CDR2 FQNNGV. The V and J ends lost 3 bases and 7 bases respectively, with 12 bases between them. The CDR3 extends over 13 amino acids. The CDR3 DNA reads as TGTGCCAGCAGCTTGAGGGGATGGGGTGGCTACACCTTC. Translated: CASSLRGWGGYTF. The variable domain in full, with the rest retrieved from reference TRBV11-2 and TRBJ1-2, is EAGVAQSPRYKIIEKRQSVAFWCNPISGHATLYWYQQILGQGPKLLIQFQNNGVVDDSQLPKDRFSAERLKGVDSTLKIQPAKLEDSAVYLCASSLRGWGGYTFGSGTRLTVV.

This clonotype was recorded a few times. This chain joins TRBV5-1 and TRBJ1-1; D perhaps matches TRBD1 (5 bases). Germline V lookup: CDR1 SGHRS, CDR2 YFSETQ. This CDR3 has 19 residues. The V end lost 0 bases, the J end lost 2 bases, and 23 bases lay between the germline ends. The CDR3 protein is CASSLVPQGPLIGNTEAFF. The CDR3 DNA reads TGCGCCAGCAGCTTGGTCCCCCAGGGTCCCCTGATAGGCAACACTGAAGCTTTCTTT.

The V gene is TRBV30, the J gene TRBJ1-1, with D possibly being TRBD1 (5 bases). This CDR3 has 13 residues. V lost 0 bases to trimming and J lost 6 bases, with 11 bases between them. Germline CDR1 GTSNPN, CDR2 SVGIG (reference sequence). The CDR3 DNA sequence: TGTGCCTGGAGTGTGTGGGGGTTCGCTGAAGCTTTCTTT. Its protein product is CAWSVWGFAEAFF.

This clonotype appeared a few times. The chain links TRBV7-8 to TRBJ2-1; TRBD2 aligns across 10 bases. CDR3 length equals 16 residues. Germline lookup yields CDR1 SGHVS and CDR2 FQNEAQ. V lost 4 bases and J lost 2; bases outside the gene matches: 5. The CDR3 loop is CASSSFSGGPYNEQFF. The DNA of the CDR3 is TGTGCCAGCAGCTCATTTAGCGGGGGGCCCTACAATGAGCAGTTCTTC.

In regard to this clonotype: At one of its ends the junction is not consistent with the germline gene, which may arise from a read error. The chain has TRBV7-7 and TRBJ1-1, with D tentatively TRBD1 (6 bases). CDR1 and CDR2 from the germline V gene are SSHAT and FNYEAQ (reference sequence). This CDR3 spans 15 amino acids. The CDR3 protein is CASSLAGGRGTEAFF. The CDR3 DNA reads TGTGCTAGCAGCTTAGCGGGGGGCAGGGGCACTGAAGCTTTCTTT.

The gene calls are TRBV7-9 and TRBJ2-5, with 9 bases matching TRBD2. V lost 5 bases, J lost 5 bases, and 12 bases stayed unmatched. The V gene's germline CDR1 is SEHNR and CDR2 FQNEAQ (reference sequence). CDR3 size: 16 residues. CDR3 loop: CASSPLALAGWETQYF. The CDR3 coding sequence is TGTGCCAGCAGCCCCTTGGCGCTAGCGGGATGGGAGACCCAGTACTTC.

The chain carries TRBV12-3 or TRBV12-4 and TRBJ2-2, with no clear D. The V gene lost 5 bases and the J gene lost 7 bases, with 14 bases spanning the gap. The CDR3 has 14 residues. The CDR3 loop is CASSLVGLFGELFF. In DNA form, the CDR3 reads TGTGCCAGCAGTCTCGTGGGTCTATTCGGGGAGCTGTTTTTT.

This clonotype has more than one count but fewer than ten. The chain has TRBV10-3 and TRBJ2-7, with D perhaps TRBD1 or TRBD2 (5 bases each). V lost 4 bases and J 5 bases, leaving 12 bases between the germline ends. This CDR3 region has 13 residues. In germline, CDR1 is ENHRY, CDR2 SYGVKD. The CDR3 sequence is CAISGRGPNEQYF. CDR3 coding DNA: TGTGCCATCAGTGGCCGGGGCCCCAACGAGCAGTACTTC.

The chain employs TRBV20-1 and TRBJ2-7; tentatively, D is TRBD2 (5 bases). Between the trimmed V and J ends, which lost 3 bases and 3 bases, there was a span of 15 bases. Germline V CDR1 and CDR2: DFQATT, SNEGSKA (reference sequence). The CDR3 consists of 14 residues. CDR3 residues: CSARGLGVDYEQYF. CDR3 DNA sequence: TGCAGTGCTAGGGGGTTGGGAGTAGACTACGAGCAGTACTTC.

The V gene is TRBV29-1, the J gene TRBJ2-1; 10 bases agree with TRBD1. Germline V gene sequence: CDR1 SQVTM, CDR2 ANQGSEA. The trim removed 0 bases at V and 1 base at J, leaving 9 bases unmatched. This CDR3 is 18 amino acids long. Written as DNA, the CDR3 is TGCAGCGTTGAAGATGACAGGGGGCTCGGTAGTTCCTACAATGAGCAGTTCTTC. It codes for CSVEDDRGLGSSYNEQFF.

V and J are TRBV20-1 and TRBJ1-2; no reliable D call. The CDR3 has 13 residues. Germline lookup yields CDR1 DFQATT and CDR2 SNEGSKA (reference sequence). Trimming took off 0 bases at V and 8 bases at J, with 13 bases between the two ends. The CDR3, as DNA: TGCAGTGCTAGAGATAGGCCAGGACGAGGCTACACCTTC. Its translation is CSARDRPGRGYTF.

This clonotype occurred a few times. This chain links TRBV29-1 with TRBJ2-7; D not resolved. The CDR3 spans 11 residues. V lost 3 bases and J lost 0, with 3 bases in between. The germline V gene encodes CDR1 SQVTM and CDR2 ANQGSEA. The CDR3 DNA is TGCAGCGTTGAGCACTCCTACGAGCAGTACTTC. Its protein is CSVEHSYEQYF.

The chain joins TRBV20-1 to TRBJ2-1; D gene uncertain. The CDR3 extends over 16 amino acids. Trimming shortened V by 3 bases and J by 0 bases, and 15 bases separated the two germline ends. Germline lookup yields CDR1 DFQATT and CDR2 SNEGSKA (reference sequence). CDR3 in amino acids: CSARISSQHSYNEQFF. The DNA for the CDR3 is TGCAGTGCTAGGATTAGCAGCCAACACTCCTACAATGAGCAGTTCTTC.